This TCR beta chain was obtained from a study of blood T cell repertoires in COVID-19. Study-wide context: Samples taken during acute and convalescent COVID-19 were collected in the United States, Italy and Spain.

Sequencing was performed with immunoSEQ multiplex PCR; in TCRdb, only in-frame clones are kept and a portion is missing. Of approximately 480,000 clones in the sample, 87% were seen once. Assignments of participants to cohorts depended upon their own reported clinical history. The V gene lost 4 bases and the J gene lost 1 base, with 11 bases spanning the gap. Looked up from germline, CDR1 is SGHRS and CDR2 is YFSETQ. The CDR3 is made up of 14 amino acids. This clone has just a few counts. The chain carries TRBV5-1 and TRBJ1-1; D unclear. This receptor was obtained from a woman under 30 who had recovered from COVID-19. Sequencing was performed on PBMCs or T cells enriched from blood (not recorded which). The CDR3 loop is CASSRVYGNTEAFF. DNA for the CDR3: TGCGCCAGCAGCCGGGTTTACGGGAACACTGAAGCTTTCTTT.